This is a list of T cell receptor beta chains from one sample in a study of identical twins. One entry per CDR3 protein, called by TCRdb with MiXCR from the 5' RACE reads. The table shows 260,000 or so distinct CDR3 sequences, with approximately 7.8% occurring only once. These data are also associated with another study on yellow fever vaccine responses in identical twins.

Sequencing used CD8+ T cells sorted from blood. The receptor source for this set is a woman under 30 in good health. The CDR3 runs from the conserved cysteine through the conserved F or W. D genes are given only for firm matches. The size entry is marked missing in some rows and otherwise reads once, few, many or a size class.

clone_size	j_call	v_call	d_call	cdr3_nt	cdr3_aa
.	TRBJ2-5	TRBV4-2	TRBD1	TGTGCCAGCAGCCAAGATCACGGAATCACGTCGGGACAGGGGGCCCGGGAGACCCAGTACTTC	CASSQDHGITSGQGARETQYF
many	TRBJ1-2	TRBV29-1	.	TGCAGCGTTACGGACAACGAGGTAGCTGGCTACACCTTC	CSVTDNEVAGYTF
many	TRBJ2-7	TRBV4-2	.	TGTGCCAGCAGCCAAGAAGTCGGACAGAGATACGAGCAGTACTTC	CASSQEVGQRYEQYF
.	TRBJ2-2	TRBV7-8	.	TGTGCCAGCAGCTTAGTGGGTAGAGGGAACACCGGGGAGCTGTTTTTT	CASSLVGRGNTGELFF
few	TRBJ1-1	TRBV5-6	.	TGTGCCAGCAGCTTGGAGAGTACGTTGAACACTGAAGCTTTCTTT	CASSLESTLNTEAFF
.	TRBJ2-2	TRBV6-1	.	TGTGCCAGCACACGGCAGGGAACCGGGGAGCTGTTTTTT	CASTRQGTGELFF
many	TRBJ2-7	TRBV29-1	TRBD1	TGCAGCGCCCTCGGGGACAGTTCCTACGAGCAGTACTTC	CSALGDSSYEQYF
.	TRBJ2-5	TRBV27	TRBD2	TGTGCCAGCAAGACTAGCGGGAATCTTGAGACCCAGTACTTC	CASKTSGNLETQYF
.	TRBJ2-1	TRBV9	.	TGTGCCAGCAGCGCCGGCTACAATGAGCAGTTCTTC	CASSAGYNEQFF
few	TRBJ2-5	TRBV12-3/TRBV12-4	TRBD2	TGTGCCAGCAGTTCCGGGACTAGCAGTCAAGAGACCCAGTACTTC	CASSSGTSSQETQYF
.	TRBJ1-2	TRBV19	.	TGTGCCAGTAGTATAGGGGCAGGGGAGTATGGCTACACCTTC	CASSIGAGEYGYTF
.	TRBJ2-4	TRBV28	.	TGTGCCAGCAGTCCACGGACAGACATAGCCAAAAACATTCAGTACTTC	CASSPRTDIAKNIQYF
many	TRBJ2-1	TRBV12-3/TRBV12-4	TRBD2	TGTGCCAGCAGCCCCGGGACTACTGGAAACAATGAGCAGTTCTTC	CASSPGTTGNNEQFF
many	TRBJ2-5	TRBV12-3/TRBV12-4	TRBD1	TGTGCCAGCAGTTCCATCAGGGGGCAAGAGACCCAGTACTTC	CASSSIRGQETQYF
many	TRBJ2-2	TRBV29-1	.	TGCAGCGCCGCCCGGGACGGCAACACCGGGGAGCTGTTTTTT	CSAARDGNTGELFF
few	TRBJ1-5	TRBV4-1	.	TGCGCCAGCAGCCAAGAATCGGCACCCGAGGGGTATAGCAATCAGCCCCAGCATTTT	CASSQESAPEGYSNQPQHF
.	TRBJ2-2	TRBV12-3/TRBV12-4	.	TGTGCCAGCAGTTGGGGGGAGAGACAGCGTCCAAACACCGGGGAGCTGTTTTTT	CASSWGERQRPNTGELFF
.	TRBJ2-3	TRBV27	.	TGTGCCAGCAGTTTTGGAGCTAGCGTCACAGATACGCAGTATTTT	CASSFGASVTDTQYF
few	TRBJ2-1	TRBV20-1	TRBD2	TGCAGTGCTAGAGCCCAGAGGGACTACCACCAAGTGGGTGATGAGCAGTTCTTC	CSARAQRDYHQVGDEQFF
few	TRBJ1-4	TRBV3-1	TRBD1	TGTGCCAGCAGCGTACCGGGACAGGGGAGGATCGCACTGTTTTTT	CASSVPGQGRIALFF
.	TRBJ2-7	TRBV7-9	TRBD1	TGTGCCAGCAGCCCGGACAGGGCCTCCTACGAGCAGTACTTC	CASSPDRASYEQYF
few	TRBJ2-7	TRBV7-9	.	TGTGCCAGCAGCTCTGGACAGCGGGAGCAGTACTTC	CASSSGQREQYF
.	TRBJ2-4	TRBV5-1	.	TGCGCCAGCACTCTGGCCGGGGCCGAAAACATTCAGTACTTC	CASTLAGAENIQYF
.	TRBJ2-7	TRBV10-3	.	TGTGCCATCAGCCTGGAGGGGACCTACGAGCAGTACTTC	CAISLEGTYEQYF
few	TRBJ2-2	TRBV11-2	.	TGTGCCAGCAGCCAGGGACATCCGGGCGCGGTGTGGGACACCGGGGAGCTGTTTTTT	CASSQGHPGAVWDTGELFF
.	TRBJ1-1	TRBV7-9	.	TGTGCCAGCAGGCGTCCGGGTCGAAGGTGGGACACTGAAGCTTTCTTT	CASRRPGRRWDTEAFF
.	TRBJ1-1	TRBV5-1	.	TGCGCCAGCAACATGGACGGTAGGAACACTGAAGCTTTCTTT	CASNMDGRNTEAFF
.	TRBJ2-3	TRBV12-5	.	TGTGCTAGTGGCCCGGCCAGGGGGGCAGATACGCAGTATTTT	CASGPARGADTQYF
many	TRBJ2-1	TRBV29-1	TRBD2	TGCAGCGTTGAAGGGACTAGTCAACTCTCCTACAATGAGCAGTTCTTC	CSVEGTSQLSYNEQFF
many	TRBJ2-7	TRBV9	TRBD2	TGTGCCAGCAGCCCACGGGCTAGCGGGAGCTACGAGCAGTACTTC	CASSPRASGSYEQYF
.	TRBJ2-1	TRBV15	TRBD2	TGTGCCACCAGCAGAACTAGCGTCCCCTACAATGAGCAGTTCTTC	CATSRTSVPYNEQFF
few	TRBJ2-1	TRBV9	.	TGTGCCAGCAGCGTAGAAAAAGGTGGCGATGAGCAGTTCTTC	CASSVEKGGDEQFF
many	TRBJ2-2	TRBV12-3/TRBV12-4	TRBD2	TGTGCCAGCAGGGGACTAGCGGGAGAGGGAACCGGGGAGCTGTTTTTT	CASRGLAGEGTGELFF
many	TRBJ2-5	TRBV7-9	TRBD2	TGTGCCAGCAGCCCCATAGCGGGGGCGGGAGAGACCCAGTACTTC	CASSPIAGAGETQYF
few	TRBJ2-7	TRBV28	.	TGTGCCAGCAGTTTATCCGGTCTTACCTACGAGCAGTACTTC	CASSLSGLTYEQYF
.	TRBJ2-1	TRBV6-5	TRBD1	TGTGCCAGCAGTTCCCTGACAGGGGTCTACAATGAGCAGTTCTTC	CASSSLTGVYNEQFF
many	TRBJ2-7	TRBV5-1	TRBD2	TGCGCCAGCAGCTTGGGGACTAGCACCGAGCAGTACTTC	CASSLGTSTEQYF
.	TRBJ2-2	TRBV7-7	.	TGTGCCAGCAGTAGAAGGTTGGAGGGGGCCGCCGGGGAGCTGTTTTTT	CASSRRLEGAAGELFF
.	TRBJ2-4	TRBV7-2	.	TGTGCCAGCACCCTCAGCGCGGGCCCGGGGAACATTCAGTACTTC	CASTLSAGPGNIQYF
.	TRBJ2-5	TRBV7-9	.	TGTGCCAGCAGCTTACAAGGGCAGGCGAGGGAGACCCAGTACTTC	CASSLQGQARETQYF
many	TRBJ1-1	TRBV20-1	TRBD1	TGCAGTGCTAGAGATCTGGGACAGGGGAACACTGAAGCTTTCTTT	CSARDLGQGNTEAFF